This entry is about one TCR beta chain. There are many counts of this clonotype. Its antigen remains undetermined. One base away there is no much larger clone; base qualities are not given. Stable Graves' hyperthyroidism was defined as the absence of progression to ophthalmopathy over 18 months of follow-up. Hyperthyroidism patients were newly diagnosed, had a disease duration of under 2 months, and were aged 18 to 65 years. Patients with uncontrolled infections, other autoimmune diseases, pregnancy or lactation were excluded. Clinical symptoms, serum thyroxine and TRAb, thyroid ultrasound, and orbital computed tomography formed the basis for the diagnoses. Ficoll-Paque density gradient centrifugation was used to isolate PBMCs from 8.5 to 10 ml of fresh peripheral blood. Total RNA was extracted using Trizol reagent, and RNA quality was assessed on an Agilent 2100 Bioanalyzer. TCR beta CDR3 regions were amplified from RNA transcripts. A first-round RT-PCR of the TCR CDR3 used the HTBI primer set with the Qiagen OneStep RT-PCR kit. The libraries were constructed in a second round of multiplex PCR and then size-selected and purified. Libraries were sequenced paired-end with 100 bp reads on an Illumina HiSeq2000. In the source study's methods: SOAPnuke was used to process the raw data, with reads discarded if the reads contained adapters or uncalled bases, had a mean Phred below 15, or lacked an exact constant-primer or identifier match. COPE v1.2.5 was used to merge the high-quality paired reads, and each unique nucleotide sequence was defined as a clonotype. MiTCR v1.1 was used to align clonotypes to the IMGT TRBV, TRBD and TRBJ reference segments. Analysis was restricted to V-J combinations with a frequency above 0.0001, which covered approximately 99% of repertoires. A TCS score was defined as the ratio between F50 (clonal expansion) and ExV (chaos), using BLOSUM62-based TCRdist between CDR3 peptides within each V-J. Welch's t-statistics and random forest reduced around 520 V-J features to roughly 13, which were used in a naive Bayes classifier (R e1071). In TCRdb, the public reads were trimmed at Q25 with fastp and aligned with MiXCR, with productive beta chains retained. Each CDR3 protein gets just one entry, which takes the most common genes and DNA from the rows behind it. TCRdb assigned the V and J calls; the authors' analysis was not used. The table for this sample lists 300,000 to 500,000 distinct CDR3 sequences; 15% of them were counted only once. Of the sample, approximately 32% falls within the top ten clones.

The sample is drawn from a study of T cells in Graves' hyperthyroidism and ophthalmopathy (dated by TCRdb to between 2018 and 2020). The study in broad terms: Peripheral blood samples were taken at the time of initial diagnosis, prior to any treatment. To identify distinguishing TCR V-J signatures, a discovery cohort of some 100 patients was used, comprising under 45 with Graves' ophthalmopathy and roughly 60 with stable Graves' hyperthyroidism. An independent validation cohort of about 20 hyperthyroidism patients and 17 patients who later progressed to ophthalmopathy tested prospective prediction of ophthalmopathy. The approximately 98 discovery patients were randomly divided into training and test sets at a 7:3 ratio. The study also compared thyroid tissue and blood T-cell repertoires from about six Graves' hyperthyroidism patients. Once sampling was done, hyperthyroidism patients were given methimazole at a starting dose of 30 mg daily, whereas ophthalmopathy patients were given high-dose intravenous methylprednisolone. The paper reports TCR Vbeta CDR3 sequencing of approximately 140 peripheral blood samples: around 45 ophthalmopathy, fewer than 80 hyperthyroidism and approximately 17 progressor patients.

Overall results and qualifications from the work: Sample size was not statistically predetermined, and blinding of investigators to group allocation was not performed. Ophthalmopathy was separated from stable hyperthyroidism by a 13 V-J signature model, with just over 85% sensitivity and about 81% specificity obtained in cross-validation and 80%/75% obtained in testing. Most expanded thyroid clonotypes (frequency above 0.001) were also detected in blood, suggesting blood repertoires may reflect thyroid immune responses. In validation, the model predicted progression to ophthalmopathy a median of roughly 6.5 months before onset, with about 67% sensitivity and 72.22% specificity.

The cysteine opens and the phenylalanine closes a CDR3 of 15 amino acids. Only the CDR3 part of the read is kept: 45 bases, read in frame from the first base. V and J are truncated by 0 bases and 0 bases respectively, leaving an intervening sequence of 6 bases. The CDR1 and CDR2 encoded by the germline V gene (reference sequence) are LGHDT and YNNKEL. Sequenced input: blood. This receptor was obtained from a woman aged 25 to 39 with Graves' hyperthyroidism. The chain employs TRBV3-1 and TRBJ1-3, with the D gene uncertain. The CDR3 region has the sequence CASSQEFVSGNTIYF. The DNA sequence is given as TGTGCCAGCAGCCAAGAATTTGTCTCTGGAAACACCATATATTTT.